The T cell receptor (beta chain) described here comes from a study of tumor and adjacent non-tumor tissue in lung cancer. Overall study findings and caveats: Tumor tissue had significantly higher TCR diversity than normal lung.

Three rounds of nested PCR, following a modified ARM-PCR protocol, produced the TCRbeta library. One entry per CDR3 protein, called by TCRdb with MiXCR from the multiplex PCR reads. This table holds under 150,000 distinct CDR3 sequences, roughly 66% found once. CDR1 DFQATT and CDR2 SNEGSKA come from the germline V gene (reference sequence). Trimming took off 3 bases at V and 7 bases at J, with 7 bases between the two ends. The CDR3 is 11 residues long. This clonotype was detected a few times. The antigen is not known. A read error is possible here, since a much larger clone lies one base away. This sample's RNA came from whole unsorted tissue.

The specimen was lung tumor tissue. This chain joins TRBV20-1 and TRBJ2-1, with D unclear. The receptor was derived from a man in his fifties or sixties with small cell lung cancer. The chain's CDR3 is CSARATNEQFF. DNA of the CDR3: TGCAGTGCTAGGGCGACAAATGAGCAGTTCTTC.